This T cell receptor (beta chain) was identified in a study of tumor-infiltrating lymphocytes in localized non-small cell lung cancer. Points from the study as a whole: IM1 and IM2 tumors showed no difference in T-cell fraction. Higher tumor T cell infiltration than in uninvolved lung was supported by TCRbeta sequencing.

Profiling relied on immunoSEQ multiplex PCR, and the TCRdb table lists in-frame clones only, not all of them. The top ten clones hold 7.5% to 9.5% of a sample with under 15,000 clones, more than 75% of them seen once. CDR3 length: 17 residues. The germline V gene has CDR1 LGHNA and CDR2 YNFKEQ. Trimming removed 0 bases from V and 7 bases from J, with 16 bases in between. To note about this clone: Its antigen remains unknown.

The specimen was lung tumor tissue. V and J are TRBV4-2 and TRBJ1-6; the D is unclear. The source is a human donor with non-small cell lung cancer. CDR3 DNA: TGTGCCAGCAGCCAAGATACGTCCAGGACCCGAAATTCACCCCTCCACTTT. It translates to CASSQDTSRTRNSPLHF.